The rows below give T cell receptor beta chains drawn from one sample of a study of blood T cell repertoires in COVID-19. Measured with immunoSEQ multiplex PCR; TCRdb has only the in-frame clones, and not every one. The sample contains 150,000 to 200,000 clones, around 81% of which appear only once. The specimen was peripheral blood. The receptors shown here come from a man in his sixties with active or convalescent COVID-19. CDR3s include the opening cysteine and the closing phenylalanine or tryptophan. Clone size is shown for a subset of rows, as once, few, many or a class of expanded clone.

j_call v_call clone_size cdr3_aa
TRBJ2-5 TRBV7-9 - CASSFYRGRETQYF
TRBJ2-7 TRBV5-1 - CASSLLSSGSSYEQYF
TRBJ2-3 TRBV5-4 - CASSSLLAGEDTQYF
TRBJ1-1 TRBV3-1/TRBV3-2 few CASSQPTGELSEAFF
TRBJ2-7 TRBV20-1 - CSARGSYEQYF
TRBJ1-4 TRBV7-9 - CASSGWIGQGNEKLFF
TRBJ1-5 TRBV19 - CASSIGGGGSNQPQHF
TRBJ1-6 TRBV19 - CASSIGQGLDNSPLHF
TRBJ1-4 TRBV29-1 - CSVSGTGGSNEKLFF
TRBJ1-4 TRBV25-1 - CASSEHGTDEKLFF
TRBJ2-3 TRBV5-4 many CASSLAGRARDTQYF
TRBJ2-3 TRBV6-5 - CASSYSQGNTDTQYF
TRBJ1-2 TRBV7-2 - CASSLETGGMNYGYTF
TRBJ2-5 TRBV5-1 - CASSSGTSVQETQYF
TRBJ1-5 TRBV6-5 - CASRQGQGDQPQHF
TRBJ2-7 TRBV3-1/TRBV3-2 once CASSQGQGYEQYF
TRBJ2-7 TRBV19 - CASKERDSYEQYF
TRBJ2-5 TRBV19 - CASSIAARNQETQYF
TRBJ2-5 TRBV5-1 - CASSSGTSGKETQYF
TRBJ2-1 TRBV27 few CASSLVQGVAYNEQFF
TRBJ2-5 TRBV7-2 - CASSPDRGRETQYF
TRBJ1-3 TRBV29-1 - CSARTGSGNTIYF
TRBJ2-3 TRBV4-1 - CASSHNPGESTDTQYF
TRBJ2-7 TRBV11-2 once CASSLTRGGDYEQYF
TRBJ1-4 TRBV29-1 once CSVDTGEREKLFF